This is a list of T cell receptor beta chains from one sample in a study of T cells in Graves' hyperthyroidism and ophthalmopathy. MiXCR was run by TCRdb on the multiplex PCR reads, yielding one entry per CDR3 protein. The table records around 720,000 distinct CDR3 sequences, 35% of them present only once. The sample taken for sequencing was blood. These receptors were taken from a woman aged 40-49 years with Graves' hyperthyroidism. The CDR3 runs from the conserved cysteine through the conserved F or W. The order of the fields is D gene, V gene, J gene, clone size, CDR3 protein, CDR3 DNA. D genes are given only for firm matches. Rows give clone size only sometimes, using once, few, many, or a class for an expanded clone.

TRBD1,TRBV10-3,TRBJ1-5,once,CAISPTGPNQPQHF,TGTGCCATCAGCCCGACAGGGCCCAATCAGCCCCAGCATTTT
-,TRBV6-6,TRBJ1-1,-,CASSLPLQGLNTEAFF,TGTGCCAGCAGTTTACCACTCCAGGGCCTGAACACTGAAGCTTTCTTT
TRBD1,TRBV19,TRBJ1-5,-,CASSITGGLSNQPQHF,TGTGCCAGTAGTATAACAGGGGGCTTGAGCAATCAGCCCCAGCATTTT
-,TRBV19,TRBJ1-1,many,CASSIKGLNTEAFF,TGTGCCAGTAGTATCAAGGGTCTGAACACTGAAGCTTTCTTT
-,TRBV19,TRBJ2-7,-,CASSIGTGGFVYEQYF,TGTGCCAGTAGTATAGGGACGGGGGGCTTTGTCTACGAGCAGTACTTC
-,TRBV10-3,TRBJ2-2,few,CASRQNRFLPGELFF,TGTGCCAGCCGGCAAAACAGGTTCTTGCCCGGGGAGCTGTTTTTT
-,TRBV29-1,TRBJ1-3,many,CSAEGGNTIYF,TGCAGCGCCGAAGGAGGAAACACCATATATTTT
-,TRBV5-1,TRBJ2-2,-,CASSLSSLGLGELFF,TGCGCCAGCAGCTTGTCATCCCTGGGCTTGGGGGAGCTGTTTTTT
-,TRBV5-6,TRBJ2-2,-,CASSRFVGGELFF,TGTGCCAGCAGCCGGTTCGTTGGCGGGGAGCTGTTTTTT
-,TRBV6-5,TRBJ1-5,few,CGVQGSNQPQHF,TGTGGTGTCCAGGGGAGCAATCAGCCCCAGCATTTT
-,TRBV5-1,TRBJ1-5,-,CASSFSRGGNQPQHF,TGCGCCAGCAGCTTCTCGAGAGGGGGCAATCAGCCCCAGCATTTT
-,TRBV7-9,TRBJ1-2,many,CASSLAGGEGYTF,TGTGCCAGCAGCTTAGCGGGCGGGGAGGGCTACACCTTC
-,TRBV4-1,TRBJ1-2,few,CASSQFLGGGYTF,TGCGCCAGCAGCCAATTCTTAGGGGGAGGCTACACCTTC
-,TRBV12-3/TRBV12-4,TRBJ1-2,-,CASSLGDPLAYGYTF,TGTGCCAGCAGTTTAGGCGACCCACTCGCCTATGGCTACACCTTC
-,TRBV7-2,TRBJ2-7,many,CASSLDAAPSSYEQYF,TGTGCCAGCAGCTTAGATGCAGCCCCAAGCTCCTACGAGCAGTACTTC
-,TRBV28,TRBJ2-5,-,CASSLHPRGETQYF,TGTGCCAGCAGTTTACACCCAAGGGGAGAGACCCAGTACTTC
TRBD1,TRBV10-3,TRBJ1-1,many,CAIRGQSGNTEAFF,TGTGCCATCAGGGGACAGTCAGGGAACACTGAAGCTTTCTTT
-,TRBV2,TRBJ1-2,-,CASSDEAENYGYTF,TGTGCCAGCAGTGATGAAGCAGAGAACTATGGCTACACCTTC
TRBD1,TRBV9,TRBJ1-1,many,CASSVQDRVVTEAFF,TGTGCCAGCAGCGTCCAGGACAGGGTTGTGACTGAAGCTTTCTTT
-,TRBV7-2,TRBJ2-3,-,CASSLVQRVNTDTQYF,TGTGCCAGCAGCTTAGTACAGCGGGTCAACACAGATACGCAGTATTTT
-,TRBV4-3,TRBJ1-2,-,CASSQDLRGSYGYTF,TGCGCCAGCAGCCAAGATCTTCGCGGATCCTATGGCTACACCTTC
TRBD1,TRBV20-1,TRBJ1-2,many,CSARDGQGFPSYGYTF,TGCAGTGCTAGAGATGGACAGGGATTCCCCAGCTATGGCTACACCTTC
TRBD1,TRBV10-2,TRBJ2-5,-,CASMKGGQGETQHF,TGCGCCAGCATGAAGGGGGGACAGGGGGAGACCCAGCACTTC
-,TRBV29-1,TRBJ1-2,many,CSADRSYGYTF,TGCAGCGCCGACAGGTCCTATGGCTACACCTTC
-,TRBV5-4,TRBJ1-3,-,CASSLDKASGNTIYF,TGTGCCAGCAGCTTGGACAAGGCATCTGGAAACACCATATATTTT
-,TRBV4-3,TRBJ2-7,few,CASSQGQQASYEQYF,TGCGCCAGCAGCCAAGGGCAACAGGCGTCCTACGAGCAGTACTTC
TRBD1,TRBV7-9,TRBJ1-5,once,CASSQENALTGALQPQHF,TGCGCCAGCAGCCAAGAAAACGCTCTGACAGGGGCTCTTCAGCCCCAGCATTTT